The next 15 T cell receptor beta chains were all read from a single sample in a study of blood T cells in healthy people across ages. Primed by a sample-barcoded 5' primer and a J-beta primer mix, a second PCR proceeded for 7 to 11 cycles. TCRdb called the 5' RACE reads again in MiXCR, with one record for every CDR3 protein. The sample shows 1.6 million or so distinct CDR3 sequences, roughly 32% of them seen only once. Sequencing input: blood. The receptors shown here come from a woman aged 25-40 years in good health.

V and J are TRBV27 and TRBJ2-3; TRBD2 matches at 8 bases. Germline V lookup: CDR1 MNHEY, CDR2 SMNVEV (reference sequence). Trimming took 3 bases from V and 7 from J; bases not matched to a gene: 6. The CDR3 spans 14 residues. The CDR3 DNA is TGTGCCAGCAGTTTGTCGGGAGGGGCAAATACGCAGTATTTT. Its protein is CASSLSGGANTQYF.

This clonotype was counted at least ten times. The J gene is TRBJ2-5, the V gene TRBV27; 10 bases agree with TRBD2. Unmatched junction bases numbered 4, after V lost 2 bases and J lost 4 bases. CDR1 and CDR2 from the germline V gene are MNHEY and SMNVEV (reference sequence). CDR3 length: 15 amino acids. CDR3 nucleotides: TGTGCCAGCAGTTTAATAGCGGGAGGTGGAGAGACCCAGTACTTC. This encodes CASSLIAGGGETQYF.

With respect to this clonotype: Mismatch with germline at one junction end may stem from a read error. The chain joins TRBV7-9 to TRBJ1-1; possibly TRBD1 for D (6 bases). CDR1 and CDR2 (germline): SEHNR, FQNEAQ (reference sequence). This CDR3 contains 15 residues. This CDR3 reads CASSESPGRDTGAFF. The CDR3 coding sequence is TGTGCCAGCAGCGAGAGCCCCGGGCGGGACACTGGAGCTTTCTTT.

This clonotype occurred many times. V is TRBV7-9 and J is TRBJ2-7; maybe TRBD1 (5 bases). CDR3 size: 11 residues. Germline V gene data show CDR1 as SEHNR and CDR2 as FQNEAQ (reference sequence). Trimming removed 7 bases at V and 3 bases at J, with 7 bases between. In nucleotides, the CDR3 is TGTGCCAGCACCCAGGGCTACGAGCAGTACTTC. As protein: CASTQGYEQYF.

The rearrangement uses TRBV11-3 and TRBJ2-3; D unclear. CDR1 is SGHNT, CDR2 YENEEA, per germline. V was clipped by 5 bases and J by 7 bases, with 19 bases between them. The CDR3 extends over 15 amino acids. CDR3: CASSAPFTEPHTQYF. The CDR3 nucleotides are TGTGCCAGCAGCGCACCTTTTACTGAGCCCCATACGCAGTATTTT.

This clonotype was counted at least ten times. This sequence joins TRBV29-1 and TRBJ2-7, with D possibly being TRBD1 or TRBD2 (5 bases each). The CDR3 runs to 13 residues. CDR1 SQVTM and CDR2 ANQGSEA come from the germline V gene. V lost 4 bases, J lost 6 bases, and 16 bases lay in between. Here the CDR3 reads CSVGEGPGGEQYF. The CDR3 region has the DNA TGCAGCGTTGGTGAGGGGCCGGGTGGCGAGCAGTACTTC.

This rearrangement joins TRBV12-3 or TRBV12-4 to TRBJ2-7, with 16 positions matching TRBD2. V trimming: 6 bases; J trimming: 5 bases; junction bases outside the gene matches: 10. The CDR3 runs 17 residues. CDR3 protein: CASRPPGLAGGPNEQYF. The CDR3 DNA follows: TGTGCCAGCAGGCCCCCGGGACTAGCGGGGGGGCCGAACGAGCAGTACTTC.

This clonotype was counted a few times. This rearrangement joins TRBV15 to TRBJ1-4, with a possible D match to TRBD1 (5 bases). The CDR3 extends over 14 amino acids. The V gene lost 8 bases and the J gene lost 5 bases, with 15 bases spanning the gap. Germline assignment: CDR1 LNHNV and CDR2 YYDKDF (reference sequence). CDR3 in DNA: TGTGCCACCTCACTTCAGGGTTTGAATGAAAAACTGTTTTTT. This gives the protein CATSLQGLNEKLFF.

This clonotype was observed a few times. This chain connects TRBV9 to TRBJ2-7; D gene uncertain. Germline CDR1 reads SGDLS; CDR2 reads YYNGEE. V lost 0 bases and J lost 7, with 17 bases in between. CDR3 length equals 15 residues. CDR3: CASSVDGSLRAEQYF. DNA of the CDR3: TGTGCCAGCAGCGTAGATGGCAGCCTGAGAGCGGAGCAGTACTTC.

This chain connects TRBV10-3 to TRBJ2-1, with 8 bases that match TRBD1. This CDR3 comprises 14 residues. Unmatched junction bases numbered 7, after V lost 5 bases and J lost 7 bases. Germline-derived CDR1 and CDR2 are ENHRY and SYGVKD. As DNA, the CDR3 is TGTGCCATCAGTCTAAAGACAGGGGCAAATGAGCAGTTCTTC. Translating gives CAISLKTGANEQFF.

This clonotype was observed a single time. This chain connects TRBV3-1 to TRBJ2-5; D perhaps matches TRBD1 (5 bases). The CDR3 has 16 residues. Trimming shortened V by 1 base and J by 5 bases, and 17 bases separated the two germline ends. Germline CDR1 reads LGHDT; CDR2 reads YNNKEL (reference sequence). The CDR3 loop reads CASSQGPDIKGETQYF. CDR3 DNA: TGTGCCAGCAGCCAAGGCCCGGACATAAAGGGGGAGACCCAGTACTTC.

This clonotype has ten or more counts. V and J are TRBV6-1 and TRBJ2-3; maybe TRBD2 (6 bases). Germline V CDR1 and CDR2: MNHNS, SASEGT. This CDR3 region has 14 residues. V gave up 6 bases and J gave up 2 bases, with 12 bases separating them. The CDR3 spells CASSGGRYTDTQYF. CDR3 sequence (DNA): TGTGCCAGCAGCGGAGGGCGTTACACAGATACGCAGTATTTT.

The chain uses TRBV21-1 and TRBJ1-2. TRBV21-1 is a pseudogene segment. The CDR3 sequence is 16 residues long. Written as DNA, the CDR3 is TGTGCCAGCAGCAAAGTTTCAGGACAGCGTAACTATGGCTACACCTTC. Its protein product is CASSKVSGQRNYGYTF.

This clonotype showed up just once. V usage is TRBV7-2 and J usage is TRBJ2-1, with D perhaps TRBD2 (6 bases). With 5 bases removed from V and 2 bases from J, the gap between germline ends came to 16 bases. Germline loops: CDR1 SGHTA, CDR2 FQGNSA. This CDR3 contains 16 residues. CDR3 sequence reads: CASSVYGTSTYNEQFF. CDR3 nucleotide sequence: TGTGCCAGCAGCGTATACGGGACTTCCACCTACAATGAGCAGTTCTTC.

This chain links TRBV2 with TRBJ2-1; 11 bases are shared with TRBD2. Trimming cost V 7 bases and J 0 bases; bases outside gene matches: 5. Germline CDR1 and CDR2: SNHLY and FYNNEI. CDR3 length: 16 residues. The CDR3 DNA reads TGTGCCAGCAAGAGACTAGCGGGGAGCTCCTACAATGAGCAGTTCTTC. Translated: CASKRLAGSSYNEQFF.